Shown below are 24 T cell receptor beta chains from a single sample sequenced in a study of OX40 agonist ivuxolimab in advanced cancers. Sequencing was performed with immunoSEQ multiplex PCR; in TCRdb, only in-frame clones are kept and a portion is missing. The sample records nearly 60,000 clones, about 81% being singletons. The source material was CD4+ or CD8+ T cells sorted from blood, sampled in a trial of the OX40 agonist ivuxolimab. Every receptor here comes from an adult with an advanced solid tumor such as melanoma, head and neck, liver or kidney cancer.

The chain couples TRBV6-1 to TRBJ2-7; 8 bases agree with TRBD1. CDR3 length equals 14 residues. The germline gives CDR1 MNHNS, CDR2 SASEGT. J gave up 3 bases and V 3 bases, and 4 bases lay outside the gene matches. CDR3 residues: CASSDQGAGYEQYF. Here the CDR3 DNA reads TGTGCCAGCAGTGATCAGGGGGCTGGCTACGAGCAGTACTTC.

CDR3 nucleotide sequence: TGTGCCAGCAGCCCTCTCCACAACACCATATATTTT. Translated, it gives CASSPLHNTIYF. This chain connects TRBV7-9 to TRBJ1-3; D gene unclear. The germline CDR1 and CDR2 sequences are SEHNR and FQNEAQ (reference sequence). The length of the CDR3 is 12 residues. V lost 5 bases and J 7 bases, leaving 9 bases between the germline ends.

This chain joins TRBV5-5 and TRBJ1-2; D call uncertain. V was cut by 2 bases and J by 2 bases, with 10 bases left in between. Germline V lookup: CDR1 SGHKS, CDR2 YYEKEE (reference sequence). The length of the CDR3 is 14 residues. CDR3 amino acids: CASSFFSGNYGYTF. Written as DNA, the CDR3 is TGTGCCAGCAGCTTTTTCAGTGGGAACTATGGCTACACCTTC.

This clone has only one observation. The rearrangement joins TRBV11-2 to TRBJ2-7, with 7 bases lining up with TRBD2. V trimming: 5 bases; J trimming: 3 bases; junction bases outside the gene matches: 7. Germline V CDR1 and CDR2: SGHAT, FQNNGV. CDR3 length equals 14 residues. The CDR3 region has the DNA TGTGCCAGCAGCGGGGGACTACGACTCTACGAGCAGTACTTC. It encodes CASSGGLRLYEQYF.

The V and J genes are TRBV27 and TRBJ1-6; 10 positions match TRBD1. The V segment lost 11 bases and the J segment 10 bases; nucleotides outside the gene matches: 11. Germline V gene data show CDR1 as MNHEY and CDR2 as SMNVEV (reference sequence). This CDR3 is 14 amino acids long. DNA of the CDR3: TGTGCCGCGAGACAGGGGGCAAACTTATCACCCCTCCACTTT. Amino acids: CAARQGANLSPLHF.

The chain joins TRBV12-5 to TRBJ2-7; 8 nucleotides align to TRBD2. With 3 bases clipped from V and 3 bases from J, the junction kept 1 base outside the gene matches. Germline CDR1 reads LGHNT; CDR2 reads FRNRAP. CDR3 length equals 13 residues. This chain's CDR3 is CASGFSGGYEQYF. The CDR3 bases are TGTGCTAGTGGTTTCAGCGGGGGCTACGAGCAGTACTTC.

The chain links TRBV2 to TRBJ2-5, with D tentatively TRBD2 (5 bases). This CDR3 is built from 12 residues. CDR1 and CDR2 from the germline V gene are SNHLY and FYNNEI. Trimming pared 4 bases from V and 5 bases from J, leaving 8 bases between. CDR3 DNA: TGTGCCAGCAGTGCATCGGGGGAGACCCAGTACTTC. It encodes CASSASGETQYF. Looking up the rest from reference TRBV2 and TRBJ2-5 gives the full variable domain: EPEVTQTPSHQVTQMGQEVILRCVPISNHLYFYWYRQILGQKVEFLVSFYNNEISEKSEIFDDQFSVERPDGSNFTLKIRSTKLEDSAMYFCASSASGETQYFGPGTRLLVL.

As DNA, the CDR3 is TGTGCCAGCCGATTTGGGCGAGAATCACCCCTCCACTTT. It is translated as CASRFGRESPLHF. The V gene is TRBV27, the J gene TRBJ1-6; no reliable D call. The CDR3 spans 13 residues. The V and J ends lost 8 bases and 10 bases respectively, with 15 bases between them. The germline V gene has CDR1 MNHEY and CDR2 SMNVEV (reference sequence).

This clone appeared once. The CDR3 region is CASSLMGTKAYEQFF. CDR3 sequence (DNA): TGTGCCAGCAGCTTAATGGGAACCAAGGCATATGAGCAGTTCTTC. V gene TRBV7-3 combines with J gene TRBJ2-1; no definite D call. The CDR3 contains 15 residues. Germline lookup yields CDR1 SGHTA and CDR2 FQGTGA. V was shortened by 1 base and J by 8 bases, with 15 bases between the two germline ends.

As DNA, the CDR3 is TGTGCCAGCCGTAGAGGACTAGCGGGGGGCCAAGAGACCCAGTACTTC. Translation: CASRRGLAGGQETQYF. This rearrangement joins TRBV2 to TRBJ2-5; 14 bases match TRBD2. The V segment lost 8 bases and the J segment 1 base; nucleotides outside the gene matches: 6. Germline V gene lookup returns CDR1 SNHLY and CDR2 FYNNEI. The CDR3 is 16 residues long.

The rearrangement joins TRBV10-2 to TRBJ2-3, with D possibly matching TRBD2 (6 bases). This CDR3 comprises 14 residues. Germline V CDR1 and CDR2: WSHSY, SAAADI. V was cut by 6 bases and J by 2 bases, with 12 bases left in between. As DNA, the CDR3 is TGCGCCAGCAGCCCCGGGACTTACACAGATACGCAGTATTTT. Its translation is CASSPGTYTDTQYF.

This chain connects TRBV10-1 to TRBJ1-2; D is undetermined. The V and J ends lost 4 bases and 7 bases respectively, with 13 bases between them. The CDR3 is made up of 13 amino acids. Per the germline V gene, CDR1 is WNHNN and CDR2 is SYGVQD (reference sequence). In DNA, the CDR3 is TGCGCCAGCAGTGCCGCAAGGGAGCGTGGCTACACCTTC. Translated, it gives CASSAARERGYTF.

The gene calls are TRBV2 and TRBJ2-3, with a possible D match to TRBD1 (6 bases). V lost 3 bases and J lost 6, with 13 bases in between. Per germline, CDR1 SNHLY and CDR2 FYNNEI. The CDR3 covers 14 residues. CDR3 DNA sequence: TGTGCCAGCAGTGATGGGGGCCCGCGGGATACGCAGTATTTT. Protein: CASSDGGPRDTQYF.

The chain combines TRBV28 with TRBJ2-3, with 12 nucleotides matching TRBD2. This CDR3 spans 15 amino acids. Trimming cost V 5 bases and J 4 bases; bases outside gene matches: 4. The germline V gene encodes CDR1 MDHEN and CDR2 SYDVKM. This CDR3 reads CASSETSGGPDTQYF. In nucleotides, the CDR3 is TGTGCCAGCAGTGAGACTAGCGGGGGACCAGATACGCAGTATTTT.

CDR3 sequence reads: CASSLGRANTGELFF. As DNA, the CDR3 is TGTGCCAGTAGTCTAGGCAGGGCCAACACCGGGGAGCTGTTTTTT. The chain employs TRBV19 and TRBJ2-2; possibly TRBD1 for D (5 bases). V lost 5 bases, J lost 2 bases, and 12 bases lay in between. Looked up from germline, CDR1 is LNHDA and CDR2 is SQIVND (reference sequence). The CDR3 is 15 residues long. The variable domain in full, completed from reference TRBV19 and TRBJ2-2, reads DGGITQSPKYLFRKEGQNVTLSCEQNLNHDAMYWYRQDPGQGLRLIYYSQIVNDFQKGDIAEGYSVSREKKESFPLTVTSAQKNPTAFYLCASSLGRANTGELFFGEGSRLTVL.

A single count supports this clone. This chain connects TRBV7-6 to TRBJ2-7, with 11 bases matching TRBD1. Germline V gene sequence: CDR1 SGHVS, CDR2 FNYEAQ. J lost 5 bases, V lost 4 bases, and 4 bases had no gene match. This CDR3 has 14 amino acids. CDR3 region: CASSSGTGGNEQYF. DNA for the CDR3: TGTGCCAGCAGCTCCGGGACAGGGGGGAACGAGCAGTACTTC.

The chain employs TRBV6-1 and TRBJ2-7; no reliable D call. CDR1 MNHNS and CDR2 SASEGT come from the germline V gene. This CDR3 has 12 amino acids. Trimming removed 8 bases from V and 0 bases from J, with 8 bases in between. This CDR3 is CASGGSSYEQYF. In nucleotides, the CDR3 is TGTGCCAGCGGTGGAAGCTCCTACGAGCAGTACTTC.

This chain links TRBV6-5 with TRBJ2-7; 7 nucleotides agree with TRBD2. Germline-derived CDR1 and CDR2 are MNHEY and SVGAGI. The CDR3 covers 14 residues. Trimming removed 9 bases from V and 7 bases from J; junction bases left unmatched: 15. The CDR3 spells CASKSGAPLGEQYF. The CDR3 nucleotides read TGTGCCAGTAAAAGCGGGGCCCCCCTGGGGGAGCAGTACTTC.

CDR3 sequence reads: CASSTRLAGGPDQETQYF. The CDR3 DNA reads as TGTGCCAGTAGTACCCGACTAGCGGGGGGTCCGGACCAAGAGACCCAGTACTTC. The chain is built from TRBV19 and TRBJ2-5; TRBD2 agrees at 13 bases. The CDR3 has 18 residues. The ends lost 4 bases at V and 0 bases at J; junction bases unmatched: 8. Germline CDR1 and CDR2: LNHDA and SQIVND (reference sequence).

The chain links TRBV5-1 to TRBJ2-3; TRBD2 might be the D (7 bases). CDR1 and CDR2 (germline): SGHRS, YFSETQ. V was cut by 5 bases and J by 6 bases, with 22 bases left in between. This CDR3 is built from 16 residues. The CDR3 region is CASSGGGARVSDTQYF. The CDR3 nucleotides read TGCGCCAGCAGTGGAGGGGGGGCCAGGGTATCGGATACGCAGTATTTT.

The chain uses TRBV6-4 and TRBJ2-6, with TRBD1 matching over 8 bases. The CDR3 spans 14 residues. Germline CDR1 MRHNA, CDR2 SNTAGT. V trimming: 8 bases; J trimming: 2 bases; junction bases outside the gene matches: 2. The CDR3 nucleotides read TGTGCCAGCCGGGACAGGACTGGGGCCAACGTCCTGACTTTC. The encoded protein is CASRDRTGANVLTF.

In DNA form, the CDR3 reads TGTGCCGCCGAACAGGGGGGCGGCACCGGGGAGCTGTTTTTT. Amino acids: CAAEQGGGTGELFF. This sequence joins TRBV28 and TRBJ2-2; 8 positions agree with TRBD1. Germline V gene data show CDR1 as MDHEN and CDR2 as SYDVKM. J gave up 4 bases and V 11 bases, and 9 bases lay outside the gene matches. This CDR3 has 14 residues.

This clone was recorded once. The chain combines TRBV25-1 with TRBJ2-7; 9 positions match TRBD1. The CDR3 extends over 17 amino acids. J lost 3 bases, V lost 3 bases, and 12 bases had no gene match. Germline V gene sequence: CDR1 MGHDK, CDR2 SYGVNS. The CDR3 DNA reads TGTGCCAGCAGTGACGGGGACAGGGAACAGTTTTTCTACGAGCAGTACTTC. The encoded protein is CASSDGDREQFFYEQYF.

V usage is TRBV7-2 and J usage is TRBJ2-1, with unresolved D. There are 15 residues in the CDR3. Trimming removed 3 bases at V and 4 bases at J, with 13 bases between. From germline, CDR1 is SGHTA and CDR2 FQGNSA. The CDR3 region has the DNA TGTGCCAGCAGCTTGTTGGCCGGCAGGTACAATGAGCAGTTCTTC. This sequence encodes CASSLLAGRYNEQFF.